This T cell receptor beta chain was obtained from a study of blood T cells in healthy people across ages (dated by TCRdb to between 2014 and 2017). Regarding the complete study: In model experiments, template switching captured roughly one uniquely barcoded TCR beta cDNA molecule for every two T cells. Age-related changes in TCR beta repertoire diversity were measured in the study by deep sequencing normalized with unique cDNA molecular identifiers. Donors were grouped into four age groups: young (average 16 years), middle-aged (about 40), aged (around 56) and long-lived (approximately 78). For two donors (one aged 18 to 30 and one aged 80 or older), the study analyzed two additional independent replicas of 1 million unique cDNA reads from the same blood draw. Beyond this particular receptor, the publication reports: As age increased, observed TCR beta diversity per million T cells dropped in a roughly linear way, and a significant reduction was already evident by age 40. Observed TCR beta diversity correlated strongly with the percentage of naive T cells measured by flow cytometry. Donor CMV infection status was unknown, potentially confounding age-related changes in expanded clonotypes. Compared with the aged group, the long-lived group had more naive CD4+ T cells, fewer expanded clones and increased TCR diversity, a pattern suggesting age selection. Conclusive comparison of naive and antigen-experienced compartments was prevented by the profiling of bulk unsorted PBMCs. Total diversity estimates from one million sequenced T cells were considered lower bounds and underestimates.

Library method: 5' RACE. The run used an Illumina HiSeq 2500. A second PCR of roughly 7 to 11 cycles was performed with a sample-barcoded 5' primer and a J-beta primer mix. A unique molecular identifier was introduced onto each TCR beta cDNA molecule by a template-switch 5' adaptor carrying 12 random nucleotides. Each sample yielded at least 2.5 million CDR3-containing paired-end reads. First-strand cDNA was synthesized from all RNA with the Mint cDNA synthesis kit, primed by a TRBC-specific oligonucleotide. Following uracil-DNA glycosylase treatment, all cDNA underwent a first 18-cycle PCR with the universal primers M1SS and BC2_uni_R. The study's own analysis went as follows. For normalization, 1 million high-quality reads were randomly selected from each sample, with every read carrying a distinct molecular identifier. Reads sharing molecular identifiers were discarded rather than binned into consensus sequences. CDR3 identification, clonotype clustering and error correction used MiTCR with a Q25 quality threshold and the strictest error-elimination algorithm. A nonparametric unseen species model with Euler transformation was used to estimate lower-bound total TCR beta diversity. TCRdb reworked the public reads: Q25 trimming with fastp, MiXCR clone assembly, productive beta chains retained. Rows are combined by CDR3 protein, so each entry shows the most common genes and DNA. TCRdb, not the authors, supplied the V and J calls. The sample data list more than 900,000 distinct CDR3 sequences, and 25% to 35% of these were observed just once. Roughly 10% of the sample is taken by the ten largest.

The 35 to 40 donors, aged about 6 to 90 years, were systemically healthy Caucasian individuals from Russia. Each donor gave about 11 milliliters of peripheral blood, drawn into EDTA-treated Vacutainer tubes. Ficoll-Paque density-gradient centrifugation was used to isolate PBMCs, with at least 7 million per sample. Trizol reagent was used to extract total RNA from PBMCs, with at least 6 micrograms per sample. For every donor, flow cytometry on a PBMC aliquot measured the percentage of naive CD45RAhigh/CD27high T cells. A few counts support this clonotype. Its cognate antigen has yet to be identified. The record has no base qualities; no much larger clone is one base away. This same sample was also part of a study on T cells of mothers and their children. As the second paper documents: The donors were nine systemically healthy Caucasian individuals, made up of three mothers and their six children. cDNA synthesis used all of the extracted RNA, with roughly 1.5 ug of RNA in each 15 ul reaction. Sample barcodes and 2-4 random nucleotides were added via the M1S primer in the second PCR. Each mother yielded over 9.5 million TCR beta CDR3 reads and each child 2.5 million to 3 million reads. In both related and unrelated pairs, thymic selection shapes the output of TCR recombination in a similar way, with inherited differences having only a minor effect. Normalized repertoire overlap in related mother-child pairs was always slightly higher than in unrelated mother-child pairs, but the difference was never significant. No persistent microchimeric T cell clones were detected, at a sensitivity of around 100 clones per million clonotypes. In the study, deep NGS was used to compare the TCR beta repertoires of mothers and children, and features distinguishing related mother-child pairs from unrelated individuals were sought. On average, the children were approximately 11 +/- 4 years old, while the mothers were roughly 40 +/- 4 years old. Libraries were sequenced on Illumina HiSeq 2000 with 100+100 nt paired-end reads after adapter ligation with NEBNext reagents. To avoid cross-contamination, the mother libraries and the child libraries were prepared a month apart and sequenced in separate runs. Between about 500,000 and 2,100,000 distinct TCR beta clonotypes were identified per donor. Naive TCR beta clonotypes were estimated from low-frequency clonotypes matched to each donor's FACS-determined naive share, without sorting.

This TCR derives from a middle-aged woman in good health. The source material was blood.

The bases are TGTGCCAGCAGCTCGCCGGGAGTTGAAGCTTTCTTT. Translation gives CASSSPGVEAFF. Recombination linked TRBV3-1 to TRBJ1-1; no D gene is confidently identified. V and J are truncated by 5 bases and 7 bases respectively, leaving an intervening sequence of 11 bases. The germline V gene encodes CDR1 LGHDT and CDR2 YNNKEL (reference sequence). Reading from cysteine to phenylalanine, the CDR3 counts 12 amino acids. The kept DNA is CDR3 alone, 36 bases in frame from the first base.